These 14 T cell receptor beta chains came from one sample sequenced in a study of T cells in Graves' hyperthyroidism and ophthalmopathy. TCR beta CDR3 regions were amplified from RNA. Using the HTBI primer set, a first-round RT-PCR was run on the TCR CDR3. TCRdb reanalysed the multiplex PCR reads using MiXCR and keeps one entry per CDR3 protein. The sample records a few hundred thousand distinct CDR3 sequences, under 25% being singletons. The sample was blood. The receptors here all came from a woman in her seventies with Graves' ophthalmopathy.

This clonotype was observed at least ten times. The gene calls are TRBV24-1 and TRBJ1-5; 7 bases are a match to TRBD1. Trimming removed 5 bases from V and 4 bases from J; junction bases left unmatched: 4. The CDR3 runs to 14 residues. Germline-derived CDR1 and CDR2 are KGHDR and SFDVKD. The CDR3 region is CATSGLTGNQPQHF. The CDR3 DNA is TGTGCCACCAGTGGCCTGACAGGGAATCAGCCCCAGCATTTT.

The V gene is TRBV20-1, the J gene TRBJ2-4, with 11 bases that match TRBD1. V trimming: 3 bases; J trimming: 0 bases; junction bases outside the gene matches: 10. The germline CDR1 and CDR2 sequences are DFQATT and SNEGSKA (reference sequence). This CDR3 is built from 18 residues. CDR3: CSASPRDRGSLAKNIQYF. CDR3 bases: TGCAGTGCTAGTCCCCGGGACAGGGGGTCCCTAGCCAAAAACATTCAGTACTTC.

This clonotype came up a few times. The V and J genes are TRBV30 and TRBJ2-1, with D possibly TRBD2 on 6 matching bases. Trimming cost V 3 bases and J 0 bases, with 12 bases left between them. Germline V gives CDR1 GTSNPN, CDR2 SVGIG (reference sequence). This CDR3 has 15 amino acids. This chain's CDR3 is CAWRSGLFSYNEQFF. The CDR3 DNA reads TGTGCCTGGAGAAGCGGACTATTCTCCTACAATGAGCAGTTCTTC.

The rearrangement joins TRBV30 to TRBJ2-3, with 8 nucleotides matching TRBD2. CDR3 length: 15 amino acids. CDR1 is GTSNPN and CDR2 is SVGIG in the germline V gene (reference sequence). Germline trimming cut 0 bases from V and 4 bases from J; bases unmatched to any gene: 6. The CDR3 DNA is TGTGCCTGGAGTGTAATCGGAGCGGGAGCAGATACGCAGTATTTT. This translates into CAWSVIGAGADTQYF.

The table lists this clonotype with a few counts. Written as DNA, the CDR3 is TGTGCCAGCAGCCGGGGACAGAGCTATGGCTACACCTTC. It specifies CASSRGQSYGYTF. The chain employs TRBV3-1 and TRBJ1-2; 7 nucleotides match TRBD1. Germline-derived CDR1 and CDR2 are LGHDT and YNNKEL (reference sequence). CDR3 length: 13 amino acids. J lost 4 bases, V lost 4 bases, and 3 bases had no gene match.

There are many counts of this clonotype. The rearrangement joins TRBV15 to TRBJ2-1; D possibly corresponds to TRBD2 (6 bases). The germline V gene encodes CDR1 LNHNV and CDR2 YYDKDF (reference sequence). V gave up 0 bases and J gave up 8 bases, with 14 bases separating them. The CDR3 consists of 15 residues. The CDR3 DNA reads as TGTGCCACCAGCAGAGATCACGGGAGAAGCGATGAGCAGTTCTTC. Its protein is CATSRDHGRSDEQFF.

This clonotype occurred a few times. This chain links TRBV3-1 with TRBJ2-2, with D perhaps TRBD1 (6 bases). Germline CDR1 reads LGHDT; CDR2 reads YNNKEL (reference sequence). V shed 2 bases and J shed 6 bases, with 10 bases lying between them. The CDR3 loop spans 14 amino acids. CDR3 nucleotides: TGTGCCAGCAGCCAAAGAGAGGGGGCCGGGGAGCTGTTTTTT. Translated: CASSQREGAGELFF.

This clonotype was counted at least ten times. The gene calls are TRBV28 and TRBJ2-3; possibly TRBD1 for D (5 bases). The germline V and J ends were trimmed by 4 bases and 6 bases, with 26 bases remaining between them. Germline V gene sequence: CDR1 MDHEN, CDR2 SYDVKM. The CDR3 has 18 amino acids. The CDR3 region has the DNA TGTGCCAGCAGTTCGCTAGGAAAGGGCTCCAAGGGGAAGGATACGCAGTATTTT. Protein sequence: CASSSLGKGSKGKDTQYF.

The chain links TRBV12-3 or TRBV12-4 to TRBJ2-7; 9 bases fit TRBD2. CDR3 length: 14 residues. The V and J ends lost 3 bases and 6 bases, in that order; junction bases with no gene match: 6. In DNA form, the CDR3 reads TGTGCCAGCAGTTTGTCTAGCGGGGCATCCGAGCAGTACTTC. Protein sequence: CASSLSSGASEQYF.

With regard to this clonotype: This may be a read error: a much more frequent sequence differs by one nucleotide. This likely comes from a read error, as the CDR3 has no conserved phenylalanine or tryptophan at its end. The chain recombines TRBV6-5 with TRBJ1-1, with TRBD1 identical over 7 bases. The germline gives CDR1 MNHEY, CDR2 SVGAGI. The V gene end was trimmed by 4 bases and the J gene end by 1 base; junction bases not matched to a gene: 6. The CDR3 extends over 15 amino acids. The CDR3 bases are TGTGCCAGCAGTTCACCGACAGGGTGGAACACTGAAGCTTTCCTT. It encodes CASSSPTGWNTEAFL.

This sequence joins TRBV12-3 or TRBV12-4 and TRBJ2-7; D may be TRBD2 (6 bases). There are 15 residues in the CDR3. Trimming removed 1 base from V and 0 bases from J, with 10 bases in between. The CDR3 region has the DNA TGTGCCAGCAGTTTAGTGGGACTCGACTCCTACGAGCAGTACTTC. Translated: CASSLVGLDSYEQYF.

Only a few counts were recorded for this clonotype. V and J are TRBV24-1 and TRBJ2-1; D might be TRBD1 or TRBD2, each matching 6 bases. The V gene's germline CDR1 is KGHDR and CDR2 SFDVKD. The CDR3 consists of 16 residues. Deletions cut 6 bases from V and 8 bases from J, with 22 bases between. The CDR3 nucleotides are TGTGCCACCAGTCCCATGGTGGGGGGCTCTTCGGATGAGCAGTTCTTC. This sequence encodes CATSPMVGGSSDEQFF.

The chain combines TRBV30 with TRBJ1-2; 12 bases match TRBD1. The V and J ends lost 8 bases and 2 bases, in that order; junction bases with no gene match: 6. This CDR3 region has 14 residues. Germline CDR1 is GTSNPN and CDR2 is SVGIG (reference sequence). The CDR3 reads CAAGTGGGNYGYTF. Here the CDR3 DNA reads TGTGCCGCCGGGACAGGGGGCGGAAACTATGGCTACACCTTC.

This clonotype was seen a handful of times. A much larger clone differs from this one at a single base, so this may be a read error. This chain uses TRBV30 with TRBJ1-2, with unresolved D. Trimming removed 0 bases from V and 6 bases from J, with 11 bases in between. There are 13 residues in the CDR3. From germline, CDR1 is GTSNPN and CDR2 SVGIG (reference sequence). CDR3 DNA sequence: TGTGCCTGGAGTGTCGAGAGGCGGGATGGCTACACCTTC. Protein sequence: CAWSVERRDGYTF.